This TCR beta chain came from a study of regulatory T cells in long-lasting Graves disease. Study as a whole: A definition of persistent Graves' disease required over 5 years of antithyroid drugs plus positive TSH receptor antibodies. Points from the study as a whole: TCR diversity was lower in persistent Graves' patients than in newly diagnosed ones.

Libraries of TCR beta came from iRepertoire HTBI primers plus Arm-PCR of CDR3 regions. In TCRdb, the multiplex PCR reads were re-called with MiXCR into one record per CDR3 protein. The table lists 450,000 or so distinct CDR3 sequences, roughly 23% of them singletons. There are many counts of this clonotype. Its antigen remains unidentified. The CDR3 extends over 13 amino acids. The germline V and J ends were trimmed by 8 bases and 9 bases, with 17 bases remaining between them. The germline V gene has CDR1 MNHNS and CDR2 SASEGT. Sample time point: persistent/refractory GD, antithyroid drugs over 5 years with positive TRAb. Following extraction of RNA from PBMCs, that RNA was used to make the TCR library. A peripheral blood sample, roughly 8.7 milliliters in volume, was drawn into EDTA tubes.

The sequence derives from a female donor with Graves disease. The material sequenced was peripheral blood mononuclear cells (PBMCs), taken when the disease was refractory, from a patient treated with antithyroid drugs. The chain employs TRBV6-1 and TRBJ2-4, with D perhaps TRBD2 (5 bases). The CDR3 DNA follows: TGTGCCAGCCAAGATAGCCCCCGGGGCATTCAGTACTTC. Translation gives CASQDSPRGIQYF.